One and the same sample provided the 8 T cell receptor beta chains below, sequenced in a study of blood T cell repertoires in COVID-19. Using immunoSEQ multiplex PCR, the repertoire was profiled, and TCRdb retains in-frame clones only, with some absent. Of about 400,000 clones in the sample, roughly 91% were seen once. Sequences were obtained from peripheral blood. Receptors were obtained from a woman in her 30s with acute or convalescent COVID-19.

In this sample, this clone turned up many times. The chain carries TRBV28 and TRBJ1-3, with 7 bases aligning to TRBD1. CDR1 is MDHEN, CDR2 SYDVKM, per germline. Trimming removed 5 bases from V and 3 bases from J; junction bases left unmatched: 7. The CDR3 loop spans 15 amino acids. CDR3 loop: CASSPTRTGGNTIYF. CDR3 nucleotide sequence: TGTGCCAGCAGTCCCACAAGGACAGGTGGAAACACCATATATTTT. Variable domain in full (rest from reference TRBV28 and TRBJ1-3): DVKVTQSSRYLVKRTGEKVFLECVQDMDHENMFWYRQDPGLGLRLIYFSYDVKMKEKGDIPEGYSVSREKKERFSLILESASTNQTSMYLCASSPTRTGGNTIYFGEGSWLTVV.

The gene calls are TRBV30 and TRBJ1-5; TRBD1 is a possible D gene (6 bases). V was trimmed by 1 base and J by 6 bases, leaving 13 bases between them. Germline V CDR1 and CDR2: GTSNPN, SVGIG (reference sequence). This CDR3 is 14 amino acids long. CDR3 residues: CAWSGGQGGQPQHF. The CDR3 region has the DNA TGTGCCTGGAGTGGGGGGCAGGGCGGTCAGCCCCAGCATTTT.

The genes are TRBV5-1 and TRBJ2-5, with D perhaps TRBD2 (6 bases). This CDR3 is 14 amino acids long. Germline CDR1 and CDR2: SGHRS and YFSETQ. V lost 4 bases and J 5 bases, leaving 15 bases between the germline ends. In nucleotides, the CDR3 is TGCGCCAGCAGCCTGACGGGAAGCGGGGAGACCCAGTACTTC. Residues: CASSLTGSGETQYF.

This sequence joins TRBV28 and TRBJ2-5; possible D gene TRBD1, 6 bases. CDR3 length: 16 amino acids. Germline lookup yields CDR1 MDHEN and CDR2 SYDVKM. V lost 4 bases and J lost 2, with 17 bases in between. The CDR3 loop reads CASSSPETGWQETQYF. The DNA for the CDR3 is TGTGCCAGCAGTTCGCCTGAAACAGGGTGGCAAGAGACCCAGTACTTC.

The chain recombines TRBV30 with TRBJ2-5; TRBD2 agrees at 8 bases. The CDR3 covers 12 residues. Germline loops: CDR1 GTSNPN, CDR2 SVGIG (reference sequence). V lost 3 bases to trimming and J lost 5 bases; unmatched junction nucleotides: 2. The DNA for the CDR3 is TGTGCCTGGAGAGGCGGGGGGGAGACCCAGTACTTC. Translated, it gives CAWRGGGETQYF.

The rearrangement uses TRBV6-4 and TRBJ1-4; possibly TRBD1 for D (6 bases). There are 13 residues in the CDR3. Deletions cut 6 bases from V and 3 bases from J, with 8 bases between. The germline CDR1 and CDR2 sequences are MRHNA and SNTAGT. The chain's CDR3 is CASRGGANEKLFF. DNA of the CDR3: TGTGCCAGCAGAGGGGGGGCTAATGAAAAACTGTTTTTT.

This clone has only a few counts. The chain links TRBV7-6 to TRBJ1-6, with 8 positions matching TRBD1. CDR3 length: 15 amino acids. Germline CDR1 and CDR2: SGHVS and FNYEAQ. The V and J ends lost 2 bases and 11 bases, in that order; junction bases with no gene match: 8. The CDR3: CASSLRDRGRTPLHF. The CDR3 DNA sequence: TGTGCCAGCAGCTTACGAGACAGGGGAAGGACACCCCTCCACTTT.

The CDR3 nucleotides read TGTGCCAGTAGAGAGGGAGACAGGGGGCTTTCACCCCTCCACTTT. Amino acid sequence: CASREGDRGLSPLHF. V is TRBV19 and J is TRBJ1-6, with 10 positions matching TRBD1. With V trimmed by 6 bases and J by 9 bases, 8 bases remained unmatched. The CDR3 covers 15 residues. Per the germline V gene, CDR1 is LNHDA and CDR2 is SQIVND (reference sequence).